The 4 T cell receptor beta chains in this list originate from one sample, sequenced in a study of T cell responses to AZD1222 COVID-19 vaccine. Sequencing used immunoSEQ multiplex PCR; TCRdb keeps in-frame clones, though not all of them. The repertoire holds around 180,000 clones, with almost 90% as singletons. The sample consisted of peripheral blood, taken on day 0 of AZD1222 vaccination. These receptor sequences come from an adult in good health.

The rearrangement uses TRBV18 and TRBJ1-6; 8 bases match TRBD1. Germline V gene data show CDR1 as KGHSH and CDR2 as LQKENI. The CDR3 is 14 amino acids. The J segment lost 14 bases and the V segment lost 6 bases, leaving 12 bases of the junction unmatched. CDR3 coding DNA: TGTGCCAGCTCCCTGGACAGGGATTCCCGGTCCCTCCACTTT. Translated: CASSLDRDSRSLHF. The complete variable domain, with remaining parts taken from reference TRBV18 and TRBJ1-6, reads NAGVMQNPRHLVRRRGQEARLRCSPMKGHSHVYWYRQLPEEGLKFMVYLQKENIIDESGMPKERFSAEFPKEGPSILRIQQVVRGDSAAYFCASSLDRDSRSLHFGNGTRLTVT.

Written as DNA, the CDR3 is TGCGCCAGCAGCTTGGGAAGGGACACTGAAGCTTTCTTT. Translated, it gives CASSLGRDTEAFF. The V and J genes are TRBV5-1 and TRBJ1-1; D is ambiguous. Per the germline V gene, CDR1 is SGHRS and CDR2 is YFSETQ. Trimming cost V 0 bases and J 3 bases, with 6 bases left between them. The length of the CDR3 is 13 residues.

The chain carries TRBV6-6 and TRBJ2-3; D is uncertain. Looked up from germline, CDR1 is MNHNY and CDR2 is SVGAGI (reference sequence). This CDR3 is built from 13 residues. The V gene lost 6 bases and the J gene lost 2 bases, with 9 bases spanning the gap. The CDR3 DNA follows: TGTGCCAGCAGAGGACCGATCACAGATACGCAGTATTTT. Translating it yields CASRGPITDTQYF.

The gene calls are TRBV18 and TRBJ2-7; 7 bases agree with TRBD2. CDR1 is KGHSH, CDR2 LQKENI, per germline. With 3 bases clipped from V and 4 bases from J, the junction kept 9 bases outside the gene matches. The CDR3 extends over 15 amino acids. The CDR3 sequence is CASSPRGIPPYEQYF. CDR3 DNA: TGTGCCAGCTCACCGCGGGGGATACCCCCGTACGAGCAGTACTTC.